This T cell receptor beta chain comes out of a study of response to subunit inactivated influenza vaccine. Ten or more counts support this clonotype. A single record per CDR3 protein comes from TCRdb applying MiXCR to the RT-PCR reads. The data contain fewer than 650,000 distinct CDR3 sequences, roughly 13% of them singletons. The CDR3 totals 14 residues. Germline values: CDR1 SGHRS, CDR2 YFSETQ. V was clipped by 0 bases and J by 6 bases, with 10 bases between them. The TCR was taken from a man aged 45-60 years who received an inactivated influenza vaccine. Source: PBMCs from blood, taken about 40 days after vaccination. This chain connects TRBV5-1 to TRBJ2-1; D is perhaps TRBD2 (5 bases). In DNA, the CDR3 is TGCGCCAGCAGCTTGGCTAGCTGGGGCAATGAGCAGTTCTTC. Residues: CASSLASWGNEQFF. Using reference TRBV5-1 and TRBJ2-1 for the parts outside the CDR3, the full variable domain is KAGVTQTPRYLIKTRGQQVTLSCSPISGHRSVSWYQQTPGQGLQFLFEYFSETQRNKGNFPGRFSGRQFSNSRSEMNVSTLELGDSALYLCASSLASWGNEQFFGPGTRLTVL.